This T cell receptor (beta chain) was found in a study of CD8 T cells in Susac syndrome. It was with random hexamers that roughly 0.45 to 1 ug RNA was reverse transcribed. TCRdb reprocessed the immunoSEQ multiplex PCR reads via MiXCR and lists one record per CDR3 protein. The data show fewer than 150,000 distinct CDR3 sequences, 94% seen once. Germline assignment: CDR1 MDHEN and CDR2 SYDVKM. This CDR3 contains 15 residues. Trimming left V 3 bases short and J 0 bases short, with 11 bases between. The chain uses TRBV28 and TRBJ1-2; D is uncertain. The sequenced sample consisted of CD8+ T cells from PBMCs. This clonotype originated in a human donor in good health. The CDR3 DNA is TGTGCCAGCAGTTTTAGCGGGAGATCTAACTATGGCTACACCTTC. Encoded protein: CASSFSGRSNYGYTF.